This TCR beta chain was sequenced for a study of T cell responses to AZD1222 COVID-19 vaccine. Measured with immunoSEQ multiplex PCR; TCRdb has only the in-frame clones, and not every one. This sample yields approximately 180,000 clones, of which approximately 86% are seen a single time; more than 7% belongs to the top ten. Germline assignment: CDR1 LGHNA and CDR2 YNFKEQ. This CDR3 comprises 14 residues. V was pared by 2 bases and J by 4 bases, with 8 bases between. V is TRBV4-2 and J is TRBJ2-2; D not certain. The clonotype comes from an adult in good health. The sequencing here drew on peripheral blood, taken on day 0 of AZD1222 vaccination. In DNA, the CDR3 is TGTGCCAGCAGCCAATCCAGGTCCACCGGGGAGCTGTTTTTT. Amino acids: CASSQSRSTGELFF.